Below, one T cell receptor beta chain is given with its context. CD8+ and CD4+ blood T cells underwent TCR beta sequencing. The multiple sclerosis controls comprised treatment-naive patients whose relapsing-remitting disease was stable or active. Negative magnetic isolation gave CD8+ and CD4+ cells; FACS enriched CD8+ TEMRA. The source of the sample is a study of CD8 T cells in Susac syndrome. The germline V and J ends were trimmed by 0 bases and 5 bases, with 7 bases remaining between them. CDR1 and CDR2 from the germline V gene are DFQATT and SNEGSKA (reference sequence). The CDR3 spans 13 residues. Reverse transcription of 0.5 to 1 ug RNA was performed with random hexamers. An immunoSEQ multiplex PCR generated amplified TCR beta CDR3 products spanning 54 Vbeta and 13 Jbeta. MiXCR was run by TCRdb on the immunoSEQ multiplex PCR reads, yielding one entry per CDR3 protein. The sample gives 150,000 to 200,000 distinct CDR3 sequences, approximately 93% of which show up once; about 0.095% is in the top ten.

The chain has TRBV20-1 and TRBJ2-2; no definite D call. The clonotype was recovered from a human donor with multiple sclerosis. Sequenced input: CD4+ T cells from PBMCs. For the CDR3, the DNA is TGCAGTGCTAGAGATAGAATTACCGGGGAGCTGTTTTTT. Its translation: CSARDRITGELFF.